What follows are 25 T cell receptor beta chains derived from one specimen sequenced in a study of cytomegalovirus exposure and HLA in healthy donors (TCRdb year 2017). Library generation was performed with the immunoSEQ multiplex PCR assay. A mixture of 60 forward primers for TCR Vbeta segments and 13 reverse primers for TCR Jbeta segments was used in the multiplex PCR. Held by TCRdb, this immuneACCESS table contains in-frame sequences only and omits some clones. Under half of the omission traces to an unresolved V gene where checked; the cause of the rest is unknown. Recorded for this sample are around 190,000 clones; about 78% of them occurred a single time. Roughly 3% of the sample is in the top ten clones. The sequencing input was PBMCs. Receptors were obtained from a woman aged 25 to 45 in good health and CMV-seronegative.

The CDR3 spells CASSILEEVGNEQFF. Here the CDR3 DNA reads TGTGCCAGTAGTATCCTGGAGGAGGTGGGCAATGAGCAGTTCTTC. The chain joins TRBV19 to TRBJ2-1, with D possibly matching TRBD2 (5 bases). The ends were cut back, 3 bases at V and 6 bases at J, with 15 bases in the middle. The germline V gene encodes CDR1 LNHDA and CDR2 SQIVND (reference sequence). The CDR3 runs to 15 residues. Full variable domain (remainder filled in from reference TRBV19 and TRBJ2-1): DGGITQSPKYLFRKEGQNVTLSCEQNLNHDAMYWYRQDPGQGLRLIYYSQIVNDFQKGDIAEGYSVSREKKESFPLTVTSAQKNPTAFYLCASSILEEVGNEQFFGPGTRLTVL.

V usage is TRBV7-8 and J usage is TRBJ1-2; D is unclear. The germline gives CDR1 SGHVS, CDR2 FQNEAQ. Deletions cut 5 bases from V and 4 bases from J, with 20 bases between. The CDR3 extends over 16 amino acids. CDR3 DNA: TGTGCCAGCAGCGAACCCCCCGGTTCGGTGAGCTATGGCTACACCTTC. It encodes CASSEPPGSVSYGYTF.

The CDR3 DNA reads as TGCAGCGTCCAGACAGGGAGTAATCAGCCCCAGCATTTT. Translated: CSVQTGSNQPQHF. The V call is TRBV29-1, the J call TRBJ1-5; 7 bases fit TRBD1. Germline CDR1 SQVTM, CDR2 ANQGSEA. The CDR3 runs 13 residues. Trimming took 6 bases from V and 4 from J; bases not matched to a gene: 6.

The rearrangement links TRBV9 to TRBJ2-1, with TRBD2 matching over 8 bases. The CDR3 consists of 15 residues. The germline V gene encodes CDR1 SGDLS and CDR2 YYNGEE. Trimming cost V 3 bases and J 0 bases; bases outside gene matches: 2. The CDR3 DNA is TGTGCCAGCAGCGCGCGGGGGGCCTCCTACAATGAGCAGTTCTTC. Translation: CASSARGASYNEQFF.

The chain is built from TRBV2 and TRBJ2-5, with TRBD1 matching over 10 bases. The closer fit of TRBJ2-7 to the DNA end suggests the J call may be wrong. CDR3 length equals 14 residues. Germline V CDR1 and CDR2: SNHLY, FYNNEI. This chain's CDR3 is CASNLGQGAYEQYF. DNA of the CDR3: TGTGCCAGCAACCTAGGACAGGGGGCCTACGAGCAGTACTTC.

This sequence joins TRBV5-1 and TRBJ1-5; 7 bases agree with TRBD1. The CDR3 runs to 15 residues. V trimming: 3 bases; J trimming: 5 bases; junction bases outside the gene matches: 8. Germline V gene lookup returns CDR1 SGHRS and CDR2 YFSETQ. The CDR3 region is CASSSGTASDQPQHF. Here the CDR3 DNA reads TGCGCCAGCAGCTCAGGGACAGCCAGCGATCAGCCCCAGCATTTT. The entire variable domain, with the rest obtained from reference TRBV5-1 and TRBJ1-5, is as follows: KAGVTQTPRYLIKTRGQQVTLSCSPISGHRSVSWYQQTPGQGLQFLFEYFSETQRNKGNFPGRFSGRQFSNSRSEMNVSTLELGDSALYLCASSSGTASDQPQHFGDGTRLSIL.

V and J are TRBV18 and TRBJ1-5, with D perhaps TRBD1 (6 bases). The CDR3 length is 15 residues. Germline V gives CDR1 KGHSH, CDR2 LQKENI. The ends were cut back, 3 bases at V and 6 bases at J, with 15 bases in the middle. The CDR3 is CASSPQGGGSQPQHF. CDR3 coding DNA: TGTGCCAGCTCACCCCAAGGGGGGGGTTCTCAGCCCCAGCATTTT. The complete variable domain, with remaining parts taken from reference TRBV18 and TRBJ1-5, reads NAGVMQNPRHLVRRRGQEARLRCSPMKGHSHVYWYRQLPEEGLKFMVYLQKENIIDESGMPKERFSAEFPKEGPSILRIQQVVRGDSAAYFCASSPQGGGSQPQHFGDGTRLSIL.

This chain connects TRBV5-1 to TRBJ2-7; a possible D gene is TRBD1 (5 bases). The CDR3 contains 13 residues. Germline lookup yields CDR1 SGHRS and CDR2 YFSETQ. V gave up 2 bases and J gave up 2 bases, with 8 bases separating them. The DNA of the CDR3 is TGCGCCAGCAGCTTCCAGGGCCCCTACGAGCAGTACTTC. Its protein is CASSFQGPYEQYF. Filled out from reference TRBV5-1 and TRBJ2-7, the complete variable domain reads KAGVTQTPRYLIKTRGQQVTLSCSPISGHRSVSWYQQTPGQGLQFLFEYFSETQRNKGNFPGRFSGRQFSNSRSEMNVSTLELGDSALYLCASSFQGPYEQYFGPGTRLTVT.

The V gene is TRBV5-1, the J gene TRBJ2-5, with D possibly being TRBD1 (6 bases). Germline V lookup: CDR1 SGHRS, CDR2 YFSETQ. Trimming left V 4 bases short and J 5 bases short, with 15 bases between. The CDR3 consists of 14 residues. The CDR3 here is CASSPIQGSETQYF. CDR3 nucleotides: TGCGCCAGCAGCCCGATACAGGGATCGGAGACCCAGTACTTC. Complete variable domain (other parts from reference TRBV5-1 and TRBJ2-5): KAGVTQTPRYLIKTRGQQVTLSCSPISGHRSVSWYQQTPGQGLQFLFEYFSETQRNKGNFPGRFSGRQFSNSRSEMNVSTLELGDSALYLCASSPIQGSETQYFGPGTRLLVL.

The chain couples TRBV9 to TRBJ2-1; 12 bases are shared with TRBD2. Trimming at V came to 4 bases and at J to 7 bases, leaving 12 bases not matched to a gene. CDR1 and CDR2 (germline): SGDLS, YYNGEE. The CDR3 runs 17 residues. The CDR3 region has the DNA TGTGCCAGCAGCCTTGGTTGGACTAGCGGGATCTGGAATGAGCAGTTCTTC. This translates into CASSLGWTSGIWNEQFF. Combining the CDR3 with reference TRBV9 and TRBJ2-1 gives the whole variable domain DSGVTQTPKHLITATGQRVTLRCSPRSGDLSVYWYQQSLDQGLQFLIQYYNGEERAKGNILERFSAQQFPDLHSELNLSSLELGDSALYFCASSLGWTSGIWNEQFFGPGTRLTVL.

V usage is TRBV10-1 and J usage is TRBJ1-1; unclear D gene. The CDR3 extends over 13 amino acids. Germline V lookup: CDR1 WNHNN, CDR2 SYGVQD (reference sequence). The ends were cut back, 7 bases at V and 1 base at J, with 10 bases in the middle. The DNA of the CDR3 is TGCGCCAGCATCCAGACGGGGAACACTGAAGCTTTCTTT. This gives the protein CASIQTGNTEAFF.

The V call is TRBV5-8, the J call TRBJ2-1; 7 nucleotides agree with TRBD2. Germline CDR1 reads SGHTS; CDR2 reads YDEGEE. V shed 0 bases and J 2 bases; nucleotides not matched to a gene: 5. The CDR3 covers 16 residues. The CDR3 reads CASSLGLAGAYNEQFF. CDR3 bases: TGTGCCAGCAGCTTGGGACTAGCTGGAGCCTACAATGAGCAGTTCTTC.

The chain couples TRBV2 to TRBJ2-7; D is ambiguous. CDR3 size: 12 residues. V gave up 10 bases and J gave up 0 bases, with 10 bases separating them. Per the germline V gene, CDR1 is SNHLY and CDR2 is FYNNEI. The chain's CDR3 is CATHLSSYEQYF. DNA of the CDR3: TGTGCCACCCATCTCAGCTCCTACGAGCAGTACTTC.

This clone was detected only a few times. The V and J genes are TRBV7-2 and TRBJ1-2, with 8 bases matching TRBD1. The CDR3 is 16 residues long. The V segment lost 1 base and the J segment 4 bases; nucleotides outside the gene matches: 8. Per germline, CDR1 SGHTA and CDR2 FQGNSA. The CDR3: CASSLGRQGNAYGYTF. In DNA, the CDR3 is TGTGCCAGCAGCTTAGGTCGACAGGGGAACGCCTATGGCTACACCTTC.

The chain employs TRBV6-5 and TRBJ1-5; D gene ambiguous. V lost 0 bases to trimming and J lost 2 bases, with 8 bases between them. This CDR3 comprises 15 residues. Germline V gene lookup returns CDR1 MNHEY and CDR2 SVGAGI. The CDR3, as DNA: TGTGCCAGCAGTTACTCTTATAGTGGCAATCAGCCCCAGCATTTT. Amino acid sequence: CASSYSYSGNQPQHF.

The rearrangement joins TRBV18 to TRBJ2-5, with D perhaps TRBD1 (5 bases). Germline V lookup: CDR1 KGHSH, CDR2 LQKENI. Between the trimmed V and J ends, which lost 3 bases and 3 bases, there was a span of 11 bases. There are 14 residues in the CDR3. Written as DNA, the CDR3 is TGTGCCAGCTCACCCCGACAGCGAGAAGAGACCCAGTACTTC. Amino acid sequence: CASSPRQREETQYF. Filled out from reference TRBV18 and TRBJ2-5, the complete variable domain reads NAGVMQNPRHLVRRRGQEARLRCSPMKGHSHVYWYRQLPEEGLKFMVYLQKENIIDESGMPKERFSAEFPKEGPSILRIQQVVRGDSAAYFCASSPRQREETQYFGPGTRLLVL.

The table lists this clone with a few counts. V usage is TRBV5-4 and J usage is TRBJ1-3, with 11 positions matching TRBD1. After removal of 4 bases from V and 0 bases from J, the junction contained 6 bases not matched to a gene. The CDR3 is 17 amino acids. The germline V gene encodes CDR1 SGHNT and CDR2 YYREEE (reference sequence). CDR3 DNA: TGTGCCAGCAGCATAGGACAGGGGGCGGACTCTGGAAACACCATATATTTT. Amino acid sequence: CASSIGQGADSGNTIYF.

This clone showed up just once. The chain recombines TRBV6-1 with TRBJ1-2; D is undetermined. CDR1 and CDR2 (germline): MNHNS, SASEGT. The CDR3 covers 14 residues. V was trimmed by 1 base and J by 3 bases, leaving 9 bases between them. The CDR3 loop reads CASSEGWRDYGYTF. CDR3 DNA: TGTGCCAGCAGTGAAGGTTGGAGGGACTATGGCTACACCTTC.

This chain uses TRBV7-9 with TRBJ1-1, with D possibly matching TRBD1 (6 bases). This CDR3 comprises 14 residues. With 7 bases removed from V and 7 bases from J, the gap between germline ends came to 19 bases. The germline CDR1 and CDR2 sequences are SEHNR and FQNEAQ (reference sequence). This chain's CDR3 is CASIRGGLEVEAFF. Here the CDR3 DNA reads TGTGCCAGCATCCGGGGGGGCTTGGAGGTTGAAGCTTTCTTT.

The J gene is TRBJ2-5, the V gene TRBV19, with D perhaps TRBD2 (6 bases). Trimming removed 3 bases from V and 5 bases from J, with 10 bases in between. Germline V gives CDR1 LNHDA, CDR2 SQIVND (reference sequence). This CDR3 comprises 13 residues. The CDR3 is CASSIGRRETQYF. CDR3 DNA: TGTGCCAGTAGTATTGGGAGGAGGGAGACCCAGTACTTC.

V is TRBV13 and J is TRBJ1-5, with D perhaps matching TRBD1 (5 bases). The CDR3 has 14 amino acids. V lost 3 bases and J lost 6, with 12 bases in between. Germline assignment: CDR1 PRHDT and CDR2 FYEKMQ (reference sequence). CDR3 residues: CASSFRGVGQPQHF. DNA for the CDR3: TGTGCCAGCAGCTTCCGGGGGGTCGGTCAGCCCCAGCATTTT.

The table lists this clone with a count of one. The CDR3 DNA follows: TGTGCCAGCAGTGAGACGGGTGCGGGCTACACCTTC. This codes for CASSETGAGYTF. This chain uses TRBV2 with TRBJ1-2; the D is unclear. V was shortened by 3 bases and J by 8 bases, with 10 bases between the two germline ends. This CDR3 is 12 amino acids long. Germline V lookup: CDR1 SNHLY, CDR2 FYNNEI.

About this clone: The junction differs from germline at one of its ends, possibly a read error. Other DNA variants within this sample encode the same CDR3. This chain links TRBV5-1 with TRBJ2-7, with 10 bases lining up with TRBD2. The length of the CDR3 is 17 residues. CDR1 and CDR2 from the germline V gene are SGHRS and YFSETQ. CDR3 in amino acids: CASSLEPSSGRSYEQYF. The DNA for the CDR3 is TGTGCCAGCAGCTTGGAACCCTCTAGCGGGAGAAGCTACGAGCAGTACTTC.

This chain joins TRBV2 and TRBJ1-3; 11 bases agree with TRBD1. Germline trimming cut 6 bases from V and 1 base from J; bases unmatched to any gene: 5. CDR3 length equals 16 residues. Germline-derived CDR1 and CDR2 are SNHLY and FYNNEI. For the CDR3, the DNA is TGTGCCAGCAGCCGGGACAGGGGGTTGTCTGGAAACACCATATATTTT. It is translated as CASSRDRGLSGNTIYF.

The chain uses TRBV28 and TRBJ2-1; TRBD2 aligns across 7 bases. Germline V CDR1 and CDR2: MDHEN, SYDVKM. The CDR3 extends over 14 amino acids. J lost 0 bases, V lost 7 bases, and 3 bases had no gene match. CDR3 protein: CASNRDYSYNEQFF. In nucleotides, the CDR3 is TGTGCCAGCAATCGGGACTACTCCTACAATGAGCAGTTCTTC.